This T cell receptor (beta chain) was captured in a study of identical twins. It was template switching that added a universal primer site, and there were unique molecular identifiers on the cDNA. TCRdb re-called the 5' RACE reads with MiXCR, one entry per CDR3 protein. The repertoire has 250,000 or so distinct CDR3 sequences, roughly 7.5% of them found once; the top ten carry under 6%. This clonotype was counted at least ten times. Its cognate antigen is unknown. Points from the study as a whole: The presence of invariant MAIT and iNKT cells could partly confound analyses of zero-insertion sequences. Cross-sectional statistics underpinned the conclusions; the same donors were not followed. Insertions ran lower in abundant cord blood beta clonotypes, though not in memory repertoires.

Germline V gives CDR1 LGHDT, CDR2 YNNKEL (reference sequence). This CDR3 is built from 17 residues. V was clipped by 3 bases and J by 0 bases; unmatched bases: 8. In addition, the sample was reused for a study of yellow fever vaccine responses in identical twins.

The specimen sequenced was CD8+ T cells sorted from blood. This receptor was taken from a woman aged 18-29 years in good health. The chain has TRBV3-1 and TRBJ2-1; 7 bases are shared with TRBD2. The CDR3 bases are TGTGCCAGCAGCCAGTACCCTAGCGGAGGCTCCTACAATGAGCAGTTCTTC. Encoded protein: CASSQYPSGGSYNEQFF.